The 22 T cell receptor beta chains presented below share a single source sample, sequenced in a study of blood T cell repertoires in COVID-19. TCRdb's copy holds only in-frame clones and misses some; the assay was immunoSEQ multiplex PCR. The sample includes some 90,000 clones, about 80% of them seen just once. Source material: peripheral blood. These receptors were collected from a woman in her 70s with acute or convalescent COVID-19.

The DNA of the CDR3 is TGTGCCAGCAGCTTAGGGGACAGGGTTGAAGCTTTCTTT. It codes for CASSLGDRVEAFF. This chain uses TRBV7-9 with TRBJ1-1; 9 bases map to TRBD1. The germline CDR1 and CDR2 sequences are SEHNR and FQNEAQ (reference sequence). Unmatched junction bases numbered 1, after V lost 1 base and J lost 7 bases. The CDR3 is 13 amino acids.

The J gene is TRBJ2-7, the V gene TRBV5-8; D gene unclear. Germline values: CDR1 SGHTS, CDR2 YDEGEE. V shed 4 bases and J shed 3 bases, with 2 bases lying between them. This CDR3 is 10 amino acids long. CDR3 region: CASSLYEQYF. As DNA, the CDR3 is TGTGCCAGCAGCCTCTACGAGCAGTACTTC.

This rearrangement joins TRBV5-4 to TRBJ1-1; D gene unclear. This CDR3 is built from 13 residues. Germline CDR1 and CDR2: SGHNT and YYREEE (reference sequence). Between the trimmed V and J ends, which lost 0 bases and 6 bases, there was a span of 9 bases. The CDR3 DNA sequence: TGTGCCAGCAGCTTGGGTCCTGTATCTGAAGCTTTCTTT. Translating it yields CASSLGPVSEAFF.

The chain links TRBV5-6 to TRBJ1-2; TRBD1 matches 7 bases. CDR3 length: 13 residues. The junction had 3 bases not matched to a gene; V was cut back by 3 bases and J by 4 bases. CDR1 and CDR2 (germline): SGHDT, YYEEEE. The CDR3: CASSYDRVYGYTF. CDR3 coding DNA: TGTGCCAGCAGCTATGACAGGGTCTATGGCTACACCTTC.

Comment on this clone: The identical CDR3 is also encoded by other nucleotide sequences in the sample. J is TRBJ1-1 and V is TRBV3-1 (or the pseudogene TRBV3-2); D perhaps matches TRBD1 (6 bases). Germline V lookup: CDR1 LGHDT, CDR2 YNNKEL (reference sequence). CDR3 length equals 14 residues. Trimming stripped 2 bases from V and 2 bases from J, with 9 bases between. In nucleotides, the CDR3 is TGTGCCAGCAGCCAACAGGGGACAAACACTGAAGCTTTCTTT. This codes for CASSQQGTNTEAFF.

This sequence joins TRBV9 and TRBJ2-4; D is perhaps TRBD1 (5 bases). Germline V gives CDR1 SGDLS, CDR2 YYNGEE. V lost 4 bases and J 0 bases, leaving 29 bases between the germline ends. The CDR3 runs to 21 residues. CDR3: CASSPQPGAEIGALAKNIQYF. CDR3 DNA: TGTGCCAGCAGCCCCCAGCCGGGCGCGGAGATTGGGGCGCTAGCCAAAAACATTCAGTACTTC.

This clone was observed a handful of times. The chain uses TRBV19 and TRBJ2-2; TRBD2 matches 16 bases. The length of the CDR3 is 18 residues. Germline trimming cut 5 bases from V and 7 bases from J; bases unmatched to any gene: 10. CDR1 is LNHDA and CDR2 is SQIVND in the germline V gene (reference sequence). CDR3 protein: CASSLPGLAGGPGGELFF. The CDR3 DNA is TGTGCCAGTAGTTTACCGGGACTAGCGGGAGGGCCCGGCGGGGAGCTGTTTTTT.

This clone appeared once. The V call is TRBV28, the J call TRBJ2-5, with 8 bases identical to TRBD2. Germline V gene lookup returns CDR1 MDHEN and CDR2 SYDVKM. The CDR3 runs 14 residues. Unmatched junction bases numbered 6, after V lost 7 bases and J lost 2 bases. DNA of the CDR3: TGTGCCAGCAAGACGACTAGCGAACAAGAGACCCAGTACTTC. Protein sequence: CASKTTSEQETQYF.

The J gene is TRBJ1-2, the V gene TRBV6-5, with D uncertain. CDR1 is MNHEY, CDR2 SVGAGI, per germline. The CDR3 spans 13 residues. V dropped 10 bases and J dropped 6 bases, with 18 bases sitting between them. The chain's CDR3 is CATTRKLRNGYTF. The CDR3, as DNA: TGTGCCACCACCCGGAAACTACGGAATGGCTACACCTTC.

The chain is built from TRBV3-1 (or the pseudogene TRBV3-2) and TRBJ2-1; TRBD2 is a possible D gene (7 bases). Germline V gives CDR1 LGHDT, CDR2 YNNKEL (reference sequence). The CDR3 runs 16 residues. V shed 5 bases and J shed 3 bases, with 17 bases lying between them. For the CDR3, the DNA is TGTGCCAGCAGCGGGCGCGGGGGCCCCCGCTACAATGAGCAGTTCTTC. It specifies CASSGRGGPRYNEQFF.

The rearrangement uses TRBV5-1 and TRBJ1-4; D unclear. V shed 3 bases and J shed 0 bases, with 6 bases lying between them. CDR3 size: 14 residues. Germline values: CDR1 SGHRS, CDR2 YFSETQ. Here the CDR3 reads CASSYSATNEKLFF. The CDR3 DNA reads TGCGCCAGCAGCTACAGTGCAACTAATGAAAAACTGTTTTTT.

This chain joins TRBV12-3 or TRBV12-4 and TRBJ1-2; D not certain. This CDR3 comprises 11 residues. Trimming removed 4 bases from V and 7 bases from J, with 7 bases in between. CDR3 nucleotides: TGTGCCAGCAGTTCGAGGGCTGGCTACACCTTC. This gives the protein CASSSRAGYTF.

This clone was detected only a few times. The chain employs TRBV5-1 and TRBJ2-1; TRBD2 agrees at 10 bases. The germline gives CDR1 SGHRS, CDR2 YFSETQ. There are 16 residues in the CDR3. Trimming cost V 2 bases and J 3 bases; bases outside gene matches: 5. The CDR3 loop is CASSFTSGTNYNEQFF. CDR3 in DNA: TGCGCCAGCAGCTTCACTAGCGGGACGAACTACAATGAGCAGTTCTTC.

The chain combines TRBV6-5 with TRBJ1-2; 8 bases align to TRBD1. Germline CDR1 is MNHEY and CDR2 is SVGAGI. V lost 6 bases and J lost 5; bases outside the gene matches: 5. The CDR3 runs 13 residues. This chain's CDR3 is CASRSGTGYGYTF. The DNA of the CDR3 is TGTGCCAGCAGATCCGGGACAGGTTATGGCTACACCTTC.

The chain is built from TRBV6-5 and TRBJ2-7; 10 bases are shared with TRBD1. Per germline, CDR1 MNHEY and CDR2 SVGAGI. The V gene end was trimmed by 0 bases and the J gene end by 4 bases; junction bases not matched to a gene: 3. The CDR3 is 15 residues long. Here the CDR3 DNA reads TGTGCCAGCAGTTACTCTATGGGACAGGGGTACGAGCAGTACTTC. Translation: CASSYSMGQGYEQYF.

The CDR3 nucleotides are TGCGCCAGCAGCGGACAACAGGGGGCCTGGGAGACCCAGTACTTC. The encoded protein is CASSGQQGAWETQYF. The gene calls are TRBV5-1 and TRBJ2-5; 9 positions match TRBD1. Unmatched junction bases numbered 9, after V lost 4 bases and J lost 5 bases. CDR3 length: 15 residues. CDR1 is SGHRS and CDR2 is YFSETQ in the germline V gene.

The chain has TRBV5-1 and TRBJ1-6; maybe TRBD1 (5 bases). CDR3 length: 15 residues. Trimming pared 4 bases from V and 7 bases from J, leaving 15 bases between. Germline V gives CDR1 SGHRS, CDR2 YFSETQ. The DNA of the CDR3 is TGCGCCAGCAGCCTGACTGGAAAGGGGAATTCACCCCTCCACTTT. Amino acid sequence: CASSLTGKGNSPLHF.

This clone occurred a few times. The chain uses TRBV27 and TRBJ1-1; a weak D match, TRBD1 (6 bases). Trimming pared 10 bases from V and 3 bases from J, leaving 15 bases between. The CDR3 extends over 13 amino acids. The germline V gene encodes CDR1 MNHEY and CDR2 SMNVEV (reference sequence). This chain's CDR3 is CATAISGDTEAFF. Written as DNA, the CDR3 is TGTGCCACCGCGATCTCAGGGGACACTGAAGCTTTCTTT.

The V call is TRBV5-1, the J call TRBJ1-6; D perhaps matches TRBD1 (5 bases). Between the trimmed V and J ends, which lost 0 bases and 9 bases, there was a span of 10 bases. The CDR3 covers 14 residues. Germline lookup yields CDR1 SGHRS and CDR2 YFSETQ. The CDR3 DNA follows: TGCGCCAGCAGCTTGGGTATCACAGGTTCACCCCTCCACTTT. Encoded protein: CASSLGITGSPLHF.

This clone was detected only a few times. The genes are TRBV27 and TRBJ1-2; TRBD1 might be the D (6 bases). The ends were cut back, 7 bases at V and 0 bases at J, with 9 bases in the middle. The CDR3 runs to 13 residues. CDR1 is MNHEY, CDR2 SMNVEV, per germline (reference sequence). DNA of the CDR3: TGTGCCAGCAAGGACAGCTCTAACTATGGCTACACCTTC. Encoded protein: CASKDSSNYGYTF.

The J gene is TRBJ1-6, the V gene TRBV2; 7 nucleotides agree with TRBD1. This CDR3 comprises 14 residues. The J segment lost 7 bases and the V segment lost 6 bases, leaving 6 bases of the junction unmatched. Germline assignment: CDR1 SNHLY and CDR2 FYNNEI. The CDR3 is CASRAQGYNSPLHF. CDR3 bases: TGTGCCAGCAGGGCACAGGGGTACAATTCACCCCTCCACTTT.

This clone was detected only once. The J gene is TRBJ2-1, the V gene TRBV7-9; 11 bases map to TRBD2. Trimming cost V 4 bases and J 3 bases; bases outside gene matches: 5. The CDR3 has 16 amino acids. Germline CDR1 and CDR2: SEHNR and FQNEAQ (reference sequence). The CDR3 nucleotides are TGTGCCAGCAGCTCACCCGGGACTAGCGGCTACAATGAGCAGTTCTTC. Residues: CASSSPGTSGYNEQFF.